The 20 T cell receptor beta chains listed next were all sequenced from one sample in a study of Ad26.COV2.S vaccination and SARS-CoV-2 variants. Sequencing was performed with immunoSEQ multiplex PCR; in TCRdb, only in-frame clones are kept and a portion is missing. Here the sample spans some 350,000 clones, just over 90% being singletons. Sequencing used peripheral blood, obtained after recovery from COVID-19. The receptors shown here come from a human donor who had recovered from COVID-19.

The rearrangement links TRBV5-1 to TRBJ1-2; a weak D match, TRBD1 (6 bases). The CDR3 is made up of 16 amino acids. V lost 2 bases to trimming and J lost 1 base, with 15 bases between them. CDR1 and CDR2 from the germline V gene are SGHRS and YFSETQ. The CDR3 coding sequence is TGCGCCAGCAGCTTATACAGGGCTGAGGATAACTATGGCTACACCTTC. This gives the protein CASSLYRAEDNYGYTF.

The chain couples TRBV18 to TRBJ1-2, with D possibly TRBD1 on 6 matching bases. The CDR3 covers 15 residues. The V end was cut by 3 bases, the J end by 8 bases, with 19 bases between. Germline-derived CDR1 and CDR2 are KGHSH and LQKENI. The CDR3 here is CASSPQRGGAEGYTF. The CDR3 DNA reads as TGTGCCAGCTCACCGCAGCGGGGGGGCGCTGAGGGCTACACCTTC.

This chain joins TRBV10-3 and TRBJ1-2; TRBD1 matches 7 bases. CDR1 ENHRY and CDR2 SYGVKD come from the germline V gene. The V and J ends lost 4 bases and 7 bases, in that order; junction bases with no gene match: 15. The CDR3 covers 16 residues. The CDR3 protein is CAISARDSAIRSGYTF. CDR3 bases: TGTGCCATCAGTGCCCGGGACAGTGCCATCCGGTCTGGCTACACCTTC.

The chain uses TRBV29-1 and TRBJ2-3; possibly TRBD1 for D (6 bases). The CDR3 contains 13 residues. V lost 7 bases to trimming and J lost 6 bases, with 17 bases between them. CDR1 SQVTM and CDR2 ANQGSEA come from the germline V gene. The CDR3 sequence is CSGKGTRRDTQYF. The CDR3 DNA follows: TGCAGCGGGAAGGGGACAAGGCGGGATACGCAGTATTTT.

The rearrangement uses TRBV3-1 (or the pseudogene TRBV3-2) and TRBJ1-3; D is ambiguous. The CDR3 sequence is 15 residues long. In germline, CDR1 is LGHDT, CDR2 YNNKEL (reference sequence). The germline V and J ends were trimmed by 2 bases and 4 bases, with 12 bases remaining between them. CDR3 residues: CASSQSAGYGNTIYF. The DNA for the CDR3 is TGTGCCAGCAGCCAATCGGCGGGGTACGGAAACACCATATATTTT.

V gene TRBV7-3 combines with J gene TRBJ1-2, with 8 bases lining up with TRBD1. The length of the CDR3 is 15 residues. V lost 3 bases and J lost 6; bases outside the gene matches: 9. Germline assignment: CDR1 SGHTA and CDR2 FQGTGA. The CDR3: CASSFGQGVIDGYTF. The CDR3 region has the DNA TGTGCCAGCAGCTTCGGACAGGGAGTGATTGATGGCTACACCTTC.

The chain combines TRBV27 with TRBJ2-7; D is unclear. Germline CDR1 MNHEY, CDR2 SMNVEV (reference sequence). This CDR3 is 12 amino acids long. Trimming removed 7 bases at V and 7 bases at J, with 14 bases between. The DNA for the CDR3 is TGTGCCAGCATTGGCCTCCGACGGGAGCAGTACTTC. Its protein is CASIGLRREQYF.

J is TRBJ1-5 and V is TRBV6-6; D unresolved. Germline-derived CDR1 and CDR2 are MNHNY and SVGAGI (reference sequence). Trimming pared 11 bases from V and 0 bases from J, leaving 11 bases between. CDR3 length: 13 residues. The CDR3, as DNA: TGTGCCGAGAGTCCTAGTAGCAATCAGCCCCAGCATTTT. Protein: CAESPSSNQPQHF.

V usage is TRBV6-5 and J usage is TRBJ1-5; 9 bases map to TRBD1. This CDR3 has 15 residues. J was trimmed by 4 bases and V by 2 bases; bases with no gene match: 3. CDR1 and CDR2 from the germline V gene are MNHEY and SVGAGI. The CDR3 region has the DNA TGTGCCAGCAGTTACGGGACAGGGAATAATCAGCCCCAGCATTTT. Translating it yields CASSYGTGNNQPQHF.

This clone was seen only a few times. V gene TRBV3-1 (or the pseudogene TRBV3-2) combines with J gene TRBJ1-5; perhaps TRBD1 as D (5 bases). Germline CDR1 is LGHDT and CDR2 is YNNKEL (reference sequence). Trimming shortened V by 4 bases and J by 4 bases, and 14 bases separated the two germline ends. CDR3 size: 15 residues. The CDR3 region is CASSPRGGVNQPQHF. The CDR3 bases are TGTGCCAGCAGCCCTAGGGGAGGGGTTAATCAGCCCCAGCATTTT.

V gene TRBV9 combines with J gene TRBJ2-7; perhaps TRBD1 as D (6 bases). CDR3 length: 18 residues. V was cut by 3 bases and J by 1 base, with 23 bases left in between. Germline V gene sequence: CDR1 SGDLS, CDR2 YYNGEE. CDR3 amino acids: CASSAGGRGTNPSYEQYF. As DNA, the CDR3 is TGTGCCAGCAGCGCCGGAGGTAGGGGGACCAATCCTTCCTACGAGCAGTACTTC. The full variable domain, with the rest looked up from reference TRBV9 and TRBJ2-7, is DSGVTQTPKHLITATGQRVTLRCSPRSGDLSVYWYQQSLDQGLQFLIQYYNGEERAKGNILERFSAQQFPDLHSELNLSSLELGDSALYFCASSAGGRGTNPSYEQYFGPGTRLTVT.

V and J are TRBV19 and TRBJ2-1, with 9 bases lining up with TRBD1. Germline CDR1 LNHDA, CDR2 SQIVND (reference sequence). After removal of 6 bases from V and 8 bases from J, the junction contained 8 bases not matched to a gene. CDR3 size: 14 residues. CDR3 region: CASRHADRGHEQFF. Here the CDR3 DNA reads TGTGCCAGTAGACATGCGGACAGGGGTCATGAGCAGTTCTTC.

The V call is TRBV15, the J call TRBJ2-7; TRBD1 matches at 7 bases. The CDR3 runs 15 residues. V was pared by 3 bases and J by 2 bases, with 7 bases of the junction left unmatched. Germline V lookup: CDR1 LNHNV, CDR2 YYDKDF (reference sequence). In DNA, the CDR3 is TGTGCCACCAGCAGGGACGACAGGGATCCCTACGAGCAGTACTTC. Translating gives CATSRDDRDPYEQYF.

The chain recombines TRBV5-1 with TRBJ2-2; D gene ambiguous. V was clipped by 4 bases and J by 0 bases, with 7 bases between them. Germline loops: CDR1 SGHRS, CDR2 YFSETQ. The CDR3 has 14 residues. The CDR3 is CASSPTSNTGELFF. The CDR3 DNA sequence: TGCGCCAGCAGCCCCACCTCGAACACCGGGGAGCTGTTTTTT.

This sequence joins TRBV2 and TRBJ2-7; 14 bases map to TRBD2. After removal of 6 bases from V and 3 bases from J, the junction contained 1 base not matched to a gene. The CDR3 covers 14 residues. CDR1 SNHLY and CDR2 FYNNEI come from the germline V gene. CDR3 region: CASRGLAGVYEQYF. CDR3 nucleotide sequence: TGTGCCAGCAGGGGACTAGCGGGGGTCTACGAGCAGTACTTC.

V gene TRBV27 combines with J gene TRBJ2-7; 9 positions agree with TRBD1. The CDR3 runs 14 residues. Trimming at V came to 5 bases and at J to 3 bases, leaving 5 bases not matched to a gene. The germline gives CDR1 MNHEY, CDR2 SMNVEV (reference sequence). CDR3 bases: TGTGCCAGCAGTATAACGGGACAGGGCTACGAGCAGTACTTC. Its translation: CASSITGQGYEQYF.

This chain connects TRBV4-1 to TRBJ2-2; maybe TRBD2 (6 bases). The germline CDR1 and CDR2 sequences are MGHRA and YSYEKL. The CDR3 spans 16 residues. Trimming took off 4 bases at V and 2 bases at J, with 14 bases between the two ends. CDR3 region: CASSPQEGINTGELFF. The CDR3 DNA follows: TGCGCCAGCAGCCCACAGGAGGGAATCAACACCGGGGAGCTGTTTTTT.

V gene TRBV4-1 combines with J gene TRBJ2-7; D not certain. V lost 0 bases to trimming and J lost 3 bases, with 9 bases between them. CDR1 and CDR2 from the germline V gene are MGHRA and YSYEKL. The CDR3 loop spans 14 amino acids. The CDR3 coding sequence is TGCGCCAGCAGCCAAGATGATCAGGTCTACGAGCAGTACTTC. Amino acids: CASSQDDQVYEQYF.

The chain has TRBV5-1 and TRBJ2-3; D gene unclear. Germline V gene lookup returns CDR1 SGHRS and CDR2 YFSETQ. The V gene lost 2 bases and the J gene lost 6 bases, with 13 bases spanning the gap. The CDR3 loop spans 14 amino acids. This CDR3 is CASSFWGATDTQYF. DNA for the CDR3: TGCGCCAGCAGCTTCTGGGGTGCTACGGATACGCAGTATTTT.

V and J are TRBV27 and TRBJ1-4, with D possibly matching TRBD1 (6 bases). Germline loops: CDR1 MNHEY, CDR2 SMNVEV (reference sequence). The V end lost 7 bases, the J end lost 7 bases, and 16 bases lay between the germline ends. The CDR3 length is 14 residues. CDR3 amino acids: CASTPKGGTEKLFF. The CDR3 DNA follows: TGTGCCAGCACTCCCAAGGGGGGAACTGAAAAACTGTTTTTT.